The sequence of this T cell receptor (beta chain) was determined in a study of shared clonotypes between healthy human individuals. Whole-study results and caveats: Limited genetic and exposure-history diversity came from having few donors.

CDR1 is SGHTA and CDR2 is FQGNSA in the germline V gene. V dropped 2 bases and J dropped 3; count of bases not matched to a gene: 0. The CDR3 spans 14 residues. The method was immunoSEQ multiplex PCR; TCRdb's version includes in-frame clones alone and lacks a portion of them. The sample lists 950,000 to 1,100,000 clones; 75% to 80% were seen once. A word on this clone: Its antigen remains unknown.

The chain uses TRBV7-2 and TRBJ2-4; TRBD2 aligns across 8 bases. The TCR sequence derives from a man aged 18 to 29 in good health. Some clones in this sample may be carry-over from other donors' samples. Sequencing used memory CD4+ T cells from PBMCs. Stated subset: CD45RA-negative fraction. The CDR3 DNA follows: TGTGCCAGCAGCTTACGGGAGGGCAAAAACATTCAGTACTTC. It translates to CASSLREGKNIQYF.